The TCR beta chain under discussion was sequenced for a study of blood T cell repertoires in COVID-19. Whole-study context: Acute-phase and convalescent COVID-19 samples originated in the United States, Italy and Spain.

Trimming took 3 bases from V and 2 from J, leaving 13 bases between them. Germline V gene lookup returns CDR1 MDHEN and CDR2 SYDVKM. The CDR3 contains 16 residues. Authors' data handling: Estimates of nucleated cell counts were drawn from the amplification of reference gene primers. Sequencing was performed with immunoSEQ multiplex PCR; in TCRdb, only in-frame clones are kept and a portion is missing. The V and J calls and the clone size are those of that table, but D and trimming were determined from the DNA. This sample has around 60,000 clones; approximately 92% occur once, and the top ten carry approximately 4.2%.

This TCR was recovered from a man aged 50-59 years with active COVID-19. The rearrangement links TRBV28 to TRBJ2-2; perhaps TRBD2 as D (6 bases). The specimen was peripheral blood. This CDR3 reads CASSLAGLTNTGELFF. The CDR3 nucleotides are TGTGCCAGCAGTTTGGCGGGACTCACAAACACCGGGGAGCTGTTTTTT.